This passage covers 25 T cell receptor beta chains from one sample sequenced in a study of blood T cell repertoires in COVID-19. Profiled with immunoSEQ multiplex PCR; TCRdb holds only in-frame clones, not every one. The data contain about 230,000 clones, roughly 88% of them singletons. Sample: PBMCs or T cells enriched from blood (not recorded which). These TCRs come from a middle-aged woman with acute COVID-19.

This chain uses TRBV7-9 with TRBJ1-3; D perhaps matches TRBD1 (5 bases). CDR3 size: 13 residues. Germline V gives CDR1 SEHNR, CDR2 FQNEAQ (reference sequence). CDR3 region: CATQAGVGNTIYF. The CDR3 DNA is TGTGCTACTCAAGCGGGGGTCGGAAACACCATATATTTT.

The chain carries TRBV4-3 and TRBJ2-1, with D tentatively TRBD1 (6 bases). The CDR3 runs to 16 residues. Trimming left V 4 bases short and J 4 bases short, with 17 bases between. The V gene's germline CDR1 is LGHNA and CDR2 YSLEER. The CDR3 spells CASSPGVRAGYNEQFF. CDR3 nucleotides: TGCGCCAGCAGCCCAGGGGTGCGGGCAGGATACAATGAGCAGTTCTTC.

This chain uses TRBV7-2 with TRBJ2-7, with D perhaps matching TRBD1 (6 bases). CDR3 length: 12 residues. The germline CDR1 and CDR2 sequences are SGHTA and FQGNSA. The V gene lost 2 bases and the J gene lost 6 bases, with 8 bases spanning the gap. This chain's CDR3 is CASSLWGPEQYF. CDR3 DNA: TGTGCCAGCAGCTTATGGGGGCCCGAGCAGTACTTC.

V and J are TRBV7-9 and TRBJ2-3; D perhaps matches TRBD1 (6 bases). V lost 1 base to trimming and J lost 5 bases, with 16 bases between them. Per germline, CDR1 SEHNR and CDR2 FQNEAQ (reference sequence). The CDR3 has 16 amino acids. CDR3 nucleotide sequence: TGTGCCAGCAGCTTAGTAGAGGGTACAGGGATAGATACGCAGTATTTT. This translates into CASSLVEGTGIDTQYF.

CDR3 in DNA: TGTGCCATCAGCATAGGGGATTCAAACACTGAAGCTTTCTTT. Residues: CAISIGDSNTEAFF. This chain uses TRBV10-3 with TRBJ1-1; D may be TRBD1 (5 bases). The V and J ends lost 6 bases and 2 bases respectively, with 13 bases between them. Germline CDR1 is ENHRY and CDR2 is SYGVKD. This CDR3 is built from 14 residues.

The V call is TRBV25-1, the J call TRBJ1-2, with TRBD1 identical over 8 bases. Trimming took 4 bases from V and 5 from J; bases not matched to a gene: 3. This CDR3 has 13 residues. Germline loops: CDR1 MGHDK, CDR2 SYGVNS. Written as DNA, the CDR3 is TGTGCCAGCAGTGTGGACAGGGCTTATGGCTACACCTTC. This sequence encodes CASSVDRAYGYTF.

This clone has more than one count but fewer than ten. DNA of the CDR3: TGTGCCAGCAGCTTACTGAAGGGAGCTAATGAAAAACTGTTTTTT. It yields the protein CASSLLKGANEKLFF. The rearrangement uses TRBV7-2 and TRBJ1-4; no clear D. The CDR3 length is 15 residues. Deletions cut 2 bases from V and 3 bases from J, with 10 bases between. Germline V gene sequence: CDR1 SGHTA, CDR2 FQGNSA.

The chain couples TRBV7-6 to TRBJ2-2; TRBD2 aligns across 11 bases. V trimming: 5 bases; J trimming: 0 bases; junction bases outside the gene matches: 8. Germline CDR1 and CDR2: SGHVS and FNYEAQ. CDR3 length: 18 amino acids. CDR3 coding DNA: TGTGCCAGCAGCCACCCCGGGACTAGCGGCACGAACACCGGGGAGCTGTTTTTT. Translated: CASSHPGTSGTNTGELFF.

The chain has TRBV5-4 and TRBJ1-2; 11 bases are shared with TRBD1. The CDR3 is made up of 16 amino acids. The germline V gene has CDR1 SGHNT and CDR2 YYREEE (reference sequence). Trimming cost V 4 bases and J 5 bases; bases outside gene matches: 10. Here the CDR3 reads CASSPGQGAIYYGYTF. In DNA form, the CDR3 reads TGTGCCAGCAGCCCAGGACAGGGGGCCATCTATTATGGCTACACCTTC.

The chain is built from TRBV19 and TRBJ2-5; D is perhaps TRBD1 (5 bases). The germline V gene encodes CDR1 LNHDA and CDR2 SQIVND (reference sequence). The CDR3 spans 15 residues. Between the trimmed V and J ends, which lost 1 base and 7 bases, there was a span of 16 bases. The CDR3 is CASSIGQAGFGTQYF. CDR3 DNA: TGTGCCAGTAGTATAGGTCAGGCAGGGTTTGGGACCCAGTACTTC.

V gene TRBV5-4 combines with J gene TRBJ1-5; 7 bases agree with TRBD1. Germline-derived CDR1 and CDR2 are SGHNT and YYREEE (reference sequence). This CDR3 is 16 amino acids long. Trimming at V came to 5 bases and at J to 2 bases, leaving 10 bases not matched to a gene. The CDR3 coding sequence is TGTGCCAGCAGTGATGGACAGGCCCTCGGCAATCAGCCCCAGCATTTT. The encoded protein is CASSDGQALGNQPQHF.

The chain is built from TRBV4-3 and TRBJ2-1, with 10 positions matching TRBD2. CDR1 is LGHNA, CDR2 YSLEER, per germline. Trimming removed 0 bases from V and 8 bases from J; junction bases left unmatched: 4. This CDR3 spans 15 amino acids. Here the CDR3 reads CASSQEGTSVDEQFF. As DNA, the CDR3 is TGCGCCAGCAGCCAAGAGGGGACTAGCGTAGATGAGCAGTTCTTC.

V usage is TRBV24-1 and J usage is TRBJ2-5; 14 positions agree with TRBD2. This CDR3 has 17 residues. Germline loops: CDR1 KGHDR, CDR2 SFDVKD. Losses at the gene ends were 1 base for V and 3 bases for J; bases not matched to a gene: 3. The CDR3 spells CATSDFPGLAGEETQYF. The DNA of the CDR3 is TGTGCCACCAGTGATTTCCCGGGACTAGCGGGAGAAGAGACCCAGTACTTC.

The chain joins TRBV5-1 to TRBJ2-5; maybe TRBD2 (6 bases). Germline V gene sequence: CDR1 SGHRS, CDR2 YFSETQ. This CDR3 spans 15 amino acids. V was shortened by 3 bases and J by 2 bases, with 14 bases between the two germline ends. DNA for the CDR3: TGCGCCAGCAGCTGGGGCGGGACGAATCAAGAGACCCAGTACTTC. It yields the protein CASSWGGTNQETQYF. The full variable domain, rest sourced from reference TRBV5-1 and TRBJ2-5, is KAGVTQTPRYLIKTRGQQVTLSCSPISGHRSVSWYQQTPGQGLQFLFEYFSETQRNKGNFPGRFSGRQFSNSRSEMNVSTLELGDSALYLCASSWGGTNQETQYFGPGTRLLVL.

The chain combines TRBV11-2 with TRBJ2-7; maybe TRBD2 (6 bases). The V gene's germline CDR1 is SGHAT and CDR2 FQNNGV. The CDR3 runs 14 residues. The V and J ends lost 6 bases and 6 bases respectively, with 18 bases between them. CDR3 nucleotide sequence: TGTGCCAGCAGACCCGTCGGGGGAGACCTCGAGCAGTACGTC. Translation: CASRPVGGDLEQYV.

For the CDR3, the DNA is TGTGCCAGCAGGGGAGGGGCTAGCGGTGAGCAGTTCTTC. Its protein is CASRGGASGEQFF. J is TRBJ2-1 and V is TRBV7-2; the match to TRBD2 covers 7 bases. Per the germline V gene, CDR1 is SGHTA and CDR2 is FQGNSA. V lost 6 bases and J lost 9; bases outside the gene matches: 8. The CDR3 has 13 amino acids.

For this clone: The junction does not match germline at one end; this may be a read error. V usage is TRBV7-7 and J usage is TRBJ2-5; 16 bases map to TRBD2. The germline CDR1 and CDR2 sequences are SSHAT and FNYEAQ (reference sequence). CDR3 length: 15 amino acids. The CDR3 sequence is CASSPGLAGGETQYF. CDR3 DNA sequence: TGTGCTAGCAGCCCGGGACTAGCGGGAGGGGAGACCCAGTACTTC.

The V call is TRBV30, the J call TRBJ1-1, with D unresolved. This CDR3 is 10 amino acids long. The V end lost 4 bases, the J end lost 7 bases, and 7 bases lay between the germline ends. Per the germline V gene, CDR1 is GTSNPN and CDR2 is SVGIG (reference sequence). CDR3 DNA sequence: TGTGCCTGGACAAAGAGTGAAGCTTTCTTT. This gives the protein CAWTKSEAFF.

This chain connects TRBV21-1 to TRBJ1-3. TRBV21-1 is labeled a pseudogene. The CDR3 length is 12 residues. The CDR3 DNA follows: TGTGCCAGCTACAACCGGGGAGACACCATATATTTT. Translated, it gives CASYNRGDTIYF.

V and J are TRBV7-2 and TRBJ1-1; no firm D call. CDR3 length equals 12 residues. Trimming removed 5 bases from V and 11 bases from J, with 15 bases in between. In germline, CDR1 is SGHTA, CDR2 FQGNSA. The CDR3 bases are TGTGCCAGCAGCCCACTCGTCCCTGTGGCTTTCTTT. This sequence encodes CASSPLVPVAFF.

This clone appeared once. The chain links TRBV4-1 to TRBJ1-6; TRBD1 is a possible D gene (6 bases). This CDR3 contains 14 residues. CDR1 and CDR2 (germline): MGHRA, YSYEKL. V lost 6 bases and J lost 7, with 13 bases in between. The CDR3 bases are TGCGCCAGCAGTCTGGACAGACCAAATTCACCCCTCCACTTT. Amino acid sequence: CASSLDRPNSPLHF.

In its sample, this clone was seen once. The chain carries TRBV3-1 (or the pseudogene TRBV3-2) and TRBJ2-4; the D gene is possibly TRBD2 (6 bases). Germline V lookup: CDR1 LGHDT, CDR2 YNNKEL (reference sequence). This CDR3 has 17 residues. V lost 6 bases, J lost 0 bases, and 18 bases lay in between. CDR3 bases: TGTGCCAGCAGTCTTACCGGGAGTACACTAGCCAAAAACATTCAGTACTTC. This sequence encodes CASSLTGSTLAKNIQYF.

The V call is TRBV6-5, the J call TRBJ1-1, with 8 bases identical to TRBD1. This CDR3 is 15 amino acids long. The V gene end was trimmed by 0 bases and the J gene end by 3 bases; junction bases not matched to a gene: 3. Germline V lookup: CDR1 MNHEY, CDR2 SVGAGI. CDR3 amino acids: CASSYSPRGHTEAFF. The CDR3 nucleotides are TGTGCCAGCAGTTACTCGCCCAGGGGGCACACTGAAGCTTTCTTT.

This clone has more than one count but fewer than ten. The chain links TRBV19 to TRBJ2-5, with a weak D call TRBD1 (5 bases). The CDR3 runs to 14 residues. Germline lookup yields CDR1 LNHDA and CDR2 SQIVND (reference sequence). Trimming removed 3 bases from V and 1 base from J, with 9 bases in between. The CDR3 is CASSIGRGQETQYF. The CDR3 bases are TGTGCCAGTAGTATTGGTAGGGGCCAAGAGACCCAGTACTTC.

The V gene is TRBV19, the J gene TRBJ1-2; possibly TRBD1 for D (5 bases). The CDR3 is 13 residues long. CDR1 and CDR2 (germline): LNHDA, SQIVND (reference sequence). Trimming pared 5 bases from V and 5 bases from J, leaving 12 bases between. The CDR3 is CASSPDGGYGYTF. As DNA, the CDR3 is TGTGCCAGTAGTCCCGACGGGGGGTATGGCTACACCTTC. Together with reference TRBV19 and TRBJ1-2, the CDR3 gives the full variable domain: DGGITQSPKYLFRKEGQNVTLSCEQNLNHDAMYWYRQDPGQGLRLIYYSQIVNDFQKGDIAEGYSVSREKKESFPLTVTSAQKNPTAFYLCASSPDGGYGYTFGSGTRLTVV.